The subject of this entry is one TCR beta chain. 5'RACE template switching with UMIs produced the TCR beta cDNA. Each CDR3 protein gets one entry in TCRdb, which reprocessed the 5' RACE reads and gives no DNA. The sample is made up of 400,000 to 500,000 distinct CDR3 sequences, and the top ten hold 6% to 8% of it. The data stem from a study of T cells expressing NK-cell markers. Per germline, CDR1 DFQATT and CDR2 SNEGSKA (reference sequence). The CDR3 has 13 residues. This sequence was found in a woman aged 18 to 75 in good health. The chain is built from TRBV20-1 and TRBJ2-1; the TCRdb D gene call, TRBD2, has no DNA to confirm it. The specimen sequenced was blood T cells: a sorted CD56 or NKG2C T cell subset, CD4+ or CD8+ T cells, or bulk PBMC T cells (not recorded which). CDR3 protein: CSASVGSPNEQFF.